Below, one T cell receptor beta chain is given with its context. The record originates from a study of control samples from healthy donors and cancer patients. Data came from immunoSEQ multiplex PCR; TCRdb stores just in-frame clones and leaves some out. The sample records just over 150,000 clones, roughly 92% being singletons. CDR1 and CDR2 (germline): LNHDA, SQIVND (reference sequence). Trimming removed 3 bases from V and 3 bases from J; junction bases left unmatched: 8. The CDR3 is 16 amino acids. Sequencing was performed on blood. The chain links TRBV19 to TRBJ2-3, with 8 bases that match TRBD2. The sequence was collected from a man aged 50-59 years in good health. This chain's CDR3 is CASSMGAGVETDTQYF. CDR3 in DNA: TGTGCCAGTAGTATGGGAGCGGGAGTGGAAACAGATACGCAGTATTTT.